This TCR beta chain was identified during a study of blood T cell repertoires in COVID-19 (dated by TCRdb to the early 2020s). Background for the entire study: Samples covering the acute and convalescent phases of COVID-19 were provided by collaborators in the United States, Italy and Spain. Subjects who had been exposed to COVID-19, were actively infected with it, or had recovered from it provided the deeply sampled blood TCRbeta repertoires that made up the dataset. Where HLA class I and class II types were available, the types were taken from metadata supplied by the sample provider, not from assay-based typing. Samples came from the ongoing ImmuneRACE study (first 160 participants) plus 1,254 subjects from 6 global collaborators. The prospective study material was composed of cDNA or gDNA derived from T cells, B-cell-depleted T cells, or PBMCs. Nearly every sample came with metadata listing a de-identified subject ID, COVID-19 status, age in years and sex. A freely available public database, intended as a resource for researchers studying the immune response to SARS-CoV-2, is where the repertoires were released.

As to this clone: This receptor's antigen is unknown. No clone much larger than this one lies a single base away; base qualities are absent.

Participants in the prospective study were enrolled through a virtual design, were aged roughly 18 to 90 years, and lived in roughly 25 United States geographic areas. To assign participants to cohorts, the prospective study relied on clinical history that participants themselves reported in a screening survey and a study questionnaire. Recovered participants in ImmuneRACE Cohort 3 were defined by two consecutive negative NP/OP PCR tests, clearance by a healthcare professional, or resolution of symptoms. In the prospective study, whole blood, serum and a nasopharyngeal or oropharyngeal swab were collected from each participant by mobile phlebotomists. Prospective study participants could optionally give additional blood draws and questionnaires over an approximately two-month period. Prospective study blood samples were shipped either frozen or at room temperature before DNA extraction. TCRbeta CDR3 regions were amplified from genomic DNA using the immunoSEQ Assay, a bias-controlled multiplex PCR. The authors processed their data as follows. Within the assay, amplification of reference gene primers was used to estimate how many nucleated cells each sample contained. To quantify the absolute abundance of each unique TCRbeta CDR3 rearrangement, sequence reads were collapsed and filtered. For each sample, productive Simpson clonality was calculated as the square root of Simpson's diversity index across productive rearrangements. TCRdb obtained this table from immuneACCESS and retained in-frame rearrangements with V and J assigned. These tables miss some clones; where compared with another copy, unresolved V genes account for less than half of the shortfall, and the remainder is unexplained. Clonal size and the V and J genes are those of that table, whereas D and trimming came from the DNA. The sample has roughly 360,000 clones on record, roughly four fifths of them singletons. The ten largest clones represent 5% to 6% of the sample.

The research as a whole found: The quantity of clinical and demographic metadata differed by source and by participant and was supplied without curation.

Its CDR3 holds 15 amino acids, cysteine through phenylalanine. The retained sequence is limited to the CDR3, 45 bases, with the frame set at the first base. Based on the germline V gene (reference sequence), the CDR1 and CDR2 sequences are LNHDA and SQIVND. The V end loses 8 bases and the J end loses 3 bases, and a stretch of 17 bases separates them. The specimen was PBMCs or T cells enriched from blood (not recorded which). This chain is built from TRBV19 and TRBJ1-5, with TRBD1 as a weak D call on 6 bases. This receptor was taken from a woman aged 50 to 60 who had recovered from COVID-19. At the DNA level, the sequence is TGTGCCAGTGCGCCGATAAGGACAGCCAATCAGCCCCAGCATTTT. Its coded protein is CASAPIRTANQPQHF.